The sequence of this TCR beta chain was determined in a study of T cell responses to AZD1222 COVID-19 vaccine. Notes on the study in general: The donor cohort was predominantly white British with a female majority, and clonal diversity may have been underestimated. Baseline seropositivity occurred in only a handful of AZD1222 recipients. The reported proportion of spike-specific TCRs targeting unmutated variant regions was nearly half. Spike-specific TCR depth and breadth grew after two AZD1222 doses.

The V and J ends lost 1 base and 8 bases respectively, with 8 bases between them. There are 12 residues in the CDR3. From germline, CDR1 is MGHDK and CDR2 SYGVNS. Assay: immunoSEQ multiplex PCR; the TCRdb copy retains only in-frame clones and omits some. The table has more than 50,000 clones, 70% to 90% seen once; the top ten hold around 5.2%. About this clone itself: Its target is not known.

J is TRBJ1-2 and V is TRBV25-1; D gene uncertain. Specimen: peripheral blood, collected on day 0 of AZD1222 vaccination. The TCR comes from an adult in good health. The CDR3 DNA is TGTGCCAGCAGTGAATTTATGTCCGGCTACACCTTC. This encodes CASSEFMSGYTF.